The clone carrying this T cell receptor beta chain was detected once. The antigen is unknown. Trimming shortened V by 5 bases and J by 6 bases, and 13 bases separated the two germline ends. In germline, CDR1 is SQVTM, CDR2 ANQGSEA. The CDR3 spans 12 residues. Replicate PCRs from sorted subsets contained approximately 190 ng DNA, which is around 30,000 T cell genomes. Only in-frame clones appear in the TCRdb table, and some are missing; sequencing was by immunoSEQ multiplex PCR. The sample consists of roughly 2 million clones, 85% to 95% of them appearing once. It was CD45RO-negative cells, positively selected for CCR7, that made up naive CD8 cells, with terminally differentiated effector memory CD45RA+ cells excluded. These data originate in a study of shared clonotypes between healthy human individuals. Study observations and caveats: On the whole, naive subsets had larger estimated richness than memory subsets had.

The clonotype was recovered from a man younger than 35 in good health. V usage is TRBV29-1 and J usage is TRBJ1-2; no definite D call. Sequencing was performed on naive CD8+ T cells sorted from blood. The CDR3 coding sequence is TGCAGCGTTAAGGACGGAGCTCATGGCTACACCTTC. This codes for CSVKDGAHGYTF.